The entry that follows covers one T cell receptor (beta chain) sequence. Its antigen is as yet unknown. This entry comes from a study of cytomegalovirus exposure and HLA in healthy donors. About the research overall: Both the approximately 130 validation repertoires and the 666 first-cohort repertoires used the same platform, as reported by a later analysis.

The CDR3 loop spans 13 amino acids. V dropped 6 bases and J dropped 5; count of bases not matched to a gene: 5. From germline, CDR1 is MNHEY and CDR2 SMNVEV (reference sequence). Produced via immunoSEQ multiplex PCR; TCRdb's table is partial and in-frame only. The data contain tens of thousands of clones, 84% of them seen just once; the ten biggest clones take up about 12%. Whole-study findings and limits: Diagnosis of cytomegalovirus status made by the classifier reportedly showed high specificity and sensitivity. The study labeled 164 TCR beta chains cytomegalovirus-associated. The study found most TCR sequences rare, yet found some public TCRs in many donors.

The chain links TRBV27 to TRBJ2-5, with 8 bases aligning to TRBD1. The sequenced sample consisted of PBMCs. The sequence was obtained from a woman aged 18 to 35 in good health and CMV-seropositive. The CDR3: CASRTGVSETQYF. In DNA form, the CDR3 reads TGTGCCAGCAGGACAGGGGTCTCGGAGACCCAGTACTTC.